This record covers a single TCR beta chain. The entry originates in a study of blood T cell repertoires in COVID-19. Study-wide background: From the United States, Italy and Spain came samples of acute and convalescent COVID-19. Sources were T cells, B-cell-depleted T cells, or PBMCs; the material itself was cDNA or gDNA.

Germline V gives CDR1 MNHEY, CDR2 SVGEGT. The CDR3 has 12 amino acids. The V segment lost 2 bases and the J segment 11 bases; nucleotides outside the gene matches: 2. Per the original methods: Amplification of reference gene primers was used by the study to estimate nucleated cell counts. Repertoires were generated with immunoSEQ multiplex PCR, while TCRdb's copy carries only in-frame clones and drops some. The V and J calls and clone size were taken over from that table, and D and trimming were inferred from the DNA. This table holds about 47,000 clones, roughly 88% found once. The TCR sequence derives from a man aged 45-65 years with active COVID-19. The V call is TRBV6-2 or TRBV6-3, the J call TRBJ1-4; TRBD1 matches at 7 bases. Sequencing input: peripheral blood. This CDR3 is CASSYQTGKLFF. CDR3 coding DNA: TGTGCCAGCAGTTACCAGACAGGGAAACTGTTTTTT.